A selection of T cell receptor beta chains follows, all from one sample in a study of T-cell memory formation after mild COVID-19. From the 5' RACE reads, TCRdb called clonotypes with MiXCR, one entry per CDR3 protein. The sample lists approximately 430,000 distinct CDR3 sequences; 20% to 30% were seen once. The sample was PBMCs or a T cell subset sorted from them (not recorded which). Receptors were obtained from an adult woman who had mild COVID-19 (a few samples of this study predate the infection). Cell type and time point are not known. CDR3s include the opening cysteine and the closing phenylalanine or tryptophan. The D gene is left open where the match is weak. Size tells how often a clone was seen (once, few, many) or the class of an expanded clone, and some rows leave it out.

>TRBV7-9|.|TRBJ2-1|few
CASSTPGYNEQFF
TGTGCCAGCAGCACACCAGGTTACAATGAGCAGTTCTTC
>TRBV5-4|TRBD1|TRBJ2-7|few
CASSFGQGPISYEQYF
TGTGCCAGCAGCTTCGGACAGGGACCGATCTCCTACGAGCAGTACTTC
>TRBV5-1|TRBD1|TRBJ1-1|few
CASSPGQGVAEAFF
TGCGCCAGCAGCCCGGGACAGGGGGTGGCTGAAGCTTTCTTT
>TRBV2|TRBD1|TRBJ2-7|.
CASKDRGLYEQYF
TGTGCCAGCAAGGACAGGGGGCTCTACGAGCAGTACTTC
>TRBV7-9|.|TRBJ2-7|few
CASSLGGIGEQYF
TGTGCCAGCAGCTTAGGGGGGATCGGCGAGCAGTACTTC
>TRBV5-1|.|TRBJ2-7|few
CASSLASLAYEQYF
TGCGCCAGCAGCTTGGCCAGCTTAGCCTACGAGCAGTACTTC
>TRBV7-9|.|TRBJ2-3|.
CASSSWTSSPSDTQYF
TGTGCCAGCAGCTCATGGACCTCTTCCCCCTCCGATACGCAGTATTTT
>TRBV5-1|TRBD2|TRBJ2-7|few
CASSPIGRGGSYEQYF
TGCGCCAGCAGCCCGATCGGGCGGGGGGGCTCCTACGAGCAGTACTTC
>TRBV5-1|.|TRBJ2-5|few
CASRVFQETQYF
TGCGCCAGCAGGGTGTTCCAAGAGACCCAGTACTTC
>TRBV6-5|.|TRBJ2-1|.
CASSPRLFGLNEQFF
TGTGCCAGCAGTCCGCGACTATTTGGTCTGAATGAGCAGTTCTTC
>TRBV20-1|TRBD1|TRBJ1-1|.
CSARPTGGGTEAFF
TGCAGTGCCCGACCTACAGGGGGCGGAACTGAAGCTTTCTTT
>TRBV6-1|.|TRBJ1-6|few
CASGFEHSPLHF
TGTGCCAGCGGATTTGAGCATTCACCCCTCCACTTT
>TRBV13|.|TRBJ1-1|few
CASSFPGINTEAFF
TGTGCCAGCAGCTTCCCGGGAATCAACACTGAAGCTTTCTTT
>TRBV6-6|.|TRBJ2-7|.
CASSYHTDGAGEQYF
TGTGCCAGCAGTTACCATACGGACGGAGCCGGGGAGCAGTACTTC
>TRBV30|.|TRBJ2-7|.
CAWSQRYEQYF
TGTGCCTGGAGTCAACGGTACGAGCAGTACTTC
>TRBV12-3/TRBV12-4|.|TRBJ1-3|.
CASSRDRTSGNTIYF
TGTGCCAGCAGCCGTGACAGGACCTCTGGAAACACCATATATTTT
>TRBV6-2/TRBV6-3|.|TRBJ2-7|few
CASSPTLTVSYEQYF
TGTGCCAGCAGTCCTACATTGACCGTTTCCTACGAGCAGTACTTC
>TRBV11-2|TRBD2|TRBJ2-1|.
CASSGTQLAGTYNEQFF
TGTGCCAGCAGCGGTACTCAACTAGCGGGAACTTACAATGAGCAGTTCTTC
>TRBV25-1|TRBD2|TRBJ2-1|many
CASSRLAGGNEQFF
TGTGCCAGCTCACGACTAGCGGGGGGCAATGAGCAGTTCTTC
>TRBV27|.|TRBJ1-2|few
CAGEANYGYTF
TGTGCCGGCGAAGCTAACTATGGCTACACCTTC
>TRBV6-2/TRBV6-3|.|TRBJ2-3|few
CASKGLVYTDTQYF
TGTGCCAGCAAGGGGTTAGTCTACACAGATACGCAGTATTTT
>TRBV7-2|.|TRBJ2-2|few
CASSLTPDRAGELFF
TGTGCCAGCAGCTTAACCCCAGATCGCGCCGGGGAGCTGTTTTTT
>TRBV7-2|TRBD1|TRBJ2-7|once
CASSRDRDNEQYF
TGTGCCAGCAGCCGGGACAGGGACAACGAGCAGTACTTC
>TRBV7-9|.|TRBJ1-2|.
CASRPEGAYGYTF
TGTGCCAGCAGGCCTGAGGGTGCCTATGGCTACACCTTC
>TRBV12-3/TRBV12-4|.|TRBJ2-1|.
CASNRGDSSYNEQFF
TGTGCCAGCAATAGGGGCGATAGCTCCTACAATGAGCAGTTCTTC
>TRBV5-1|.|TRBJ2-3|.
CASSAGDTDTQYF
TGCGCCAGCAGTGCAGGGGACACAGATACGCAGTATTTT
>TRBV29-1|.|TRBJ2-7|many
CSVEHNRYEQYF
TGCAGCGTTGAACACAACCGATACGAGCAGTACTTC
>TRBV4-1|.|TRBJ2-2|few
CASSQMRLTGELFF
TGCGCCAGCAGCCAGATGAGGTTAACCGGGGAGCTGTTTTTT
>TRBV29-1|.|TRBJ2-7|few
CSVRRGDEQYF
TGCAGCGTCCGCAGGGGTGACGAGCAGTACTTC
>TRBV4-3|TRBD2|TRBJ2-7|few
CASSHTSGSTYEQYF
TGCGCCAGCAGCCACACTAGCGGGTCAACCTACGAGCAGTACTTC